A single sample gave rise to the 26 T cell receptor beta chains below, sequenced in a study of CD8+ T cells in alopecia areata. Following extraction, RNA underwent reverse transcription to cDNA, which served as the sequencing template. Some clones are missing from TCRdb's copy, which holds only in-frame ones; the method was immunoSEQ multiplex PCR. The table lists tens of thousands of clones, roughly 60% of them singletons. The sample in question was CD8+ T cells sorted from blood, obtained at week 0. These receptor sequences come from a human donor with alopecia areata.

The gene calls are TRBV6-5 and TRBJ2-5; the D is unclear. The CDR3 runs to 15 residues. Per the germline V gene, CDR1 is MNHEY and CDR2 is SVGAGI. With 0 bases removed from V and 5 bases from J, the gap between germline ends came to 13 bases. CDR3 loop: CASSYSRDGEETQYF. The CDR3 DNA follows: TGTGCCAGCAGTTACTCAAGGGATGGTGAGGAGACCCAGTACTTC.

In its sample, this clone was seen a few times. This chain uses TRBV7-9 with TRBJ2-7; D may be TRBD2 (5 bases). V was clipped by 5 bases and J by 3 bases, with 8 bases between them. Per germline, CDR1 SEHNR and CDR2 FQNEAQ (reference sequence). The CDR3 contains 12 residues. CDR3 amino acids: CASSPRGYEQYF. As DNA, the CDR3 is TGTGCCAGCAGCCCCCGGGGCTACGAGCAGTACTTC.

J is TRBJ2-5 and V is TRBV20-1; TRBD1 matches 8 bases. This CDR3 contains 11 residues. CDR1 is DFQATT and CDR2 is SNEGSKA in the germline V gene (reference sequence). The ends lost 6 bases at V and 3 bases at J; junction bases unmatched: 0. The CDR3 DNA follows: TGCAGTGCACAGGGGGAAGAGACCCAGTACTTC. It translates to CSAQGEETQYF.

V and J are TRBV2 and TRBJ2-7; 7 bases are a match to TRBD1. CDR1 and CDR2 (germline): SNHLY, FYNNEI. The CDR3 spans 13 residues. Germline trimming cut 6 bases from V and 1 base from J; bases unmatched to any gene: 3. Here the CDR3 reads CASRPGQSYEQYF. The CDR3 DNA follows: TGTGCCAGCAGGCCGGGACAGTCCTACGAGCAGTACTTC.

The chain combines TRBV4-2 with TRBJ1-1; D may be TRBD1 (6 bases). CDR1 and CDR2 (germline): LGHNA, YNFKEQ. Trimming took 5 bases from V and 8 from J, leaving 9 bases between them. This CDR3 is 11 amino acids long. CDR3 nucleotide sequence: TGTGCCAGCAGCTTCGGGACAGAAGCTTTCTTT. This translates into CASSFGTEAFF.

This clone was recorded only once. The rearrangement links TRBV25-1 to TRBJ2-7; D gene uncertain. Trimming removed 4 bases at V and 7 bases at J, with 17 bases between. This CDR3 is 14 amino acids long. CDR1 MGHDK and CDR2 SYGVNS come from the germline V gene. Written as DNA, the CDR3 is TGTGCCAGCAGTGTTTACGCACCTCCTAGTGAGCAGTACTTC. This codes for CASSVYAPPSEQYF.

This chain joins TRBV4-3 and TRBJ2-3; 14 nucleotides align to TRBD2. After removal of 3 bases from V and 6 bases from J, the junction contained 5 bases not matched to a gene. CDR3 length: 16 residues. Germline V gene sequence: CDR1 LGHNA, CDR2 YSLEER. CDR3 in amino acids: CASSQGLAGVLDTQYF. CDR3 in DNA: TGCGCCAGCAGCCAGGGACTAGCGGGAGTGTTGGATACGCAGTATTTT.

There are a few counts of this clone. This chain uses TRBV27 with TRBJ2-1; D might be TRBD2 (6 bases). The CDR3 has 15 amino acids. V dropped 0 bases and J dropped 8 bases, with 14 bases sitting between them. Germline CDR1 MNHEY, CDR2 SMNVEV (reference sequence). Here the CDR3 reads CASSLSGQGGDEQFF. In DNA, the CDR3 is TGTGCCAGCAGTTTATCGGGGCAGGGAGGCGATGAGCAGTTCTTC.

CDR3 DNA: TGCAGCGTTGAAGAGCCCCCAGATGCAAACATTCAGTACTTC. Protein sequence: CSVEEPPDANIQYF. This chain connects TRBV29-1 to TRBJ2-4; D is uncertain. This CDR3 is 14 amino acids long. The V gene lost 0 bases and the J gene lost 6 bases, with 12 bases spanning the gap. The germline V gene has CDR1 SQVTM and CDR2 ANQGSEA.

This chain joins TRBV25-1 and TRBJ2-7; tentatively, D is TRBD2 (5 bases). Germline V gives CDR1 MGHDK, CDR2 SYGVNS. The CDR3 length is 15 residues. V was pared by 6 bases and J by 2 bases, with 17 bases between. The CDR3 bases are TGTGCCAGCAGCCCGGGCGGCGGGTGGGCCTACGAGCAGTACTTC. This sequence encodes CASSPGGGWAYEQYF.

J is TRBJ1-1 and V is TRBV7-9, with 10 bases that match TRBD1. This CDR3 spans 16 amino acids. Germline V gene lookup returns CDR1 SEHNR and CDR2 FQNEAQ (reference sequence). Trimming took 4 bases from V and 6 from J; bases not matched to a gene: 11. CDR3 in amino acids: CASSSHQGQGSAEAFF. DNA of the CDR3: TGTGCCAGCAGCTCGCACCAGGGACAGGGGAGCGCTGAAGCTTTCTTT.

The chain uses TRBV5-4 and TRBJ2-5; D gene ambiguous. V gave up 1 base and J gave up 1 base, with 17 bases separating them. The germline CDR1 and CDR2 sequences are SGHNT and YYREEE (reference sequence). The CDR3 length is 17 residues. The CDR3: CASSLRGGAEAQETQYF. The CDR3 bases are TGTGCCAGCAGCTTGAGAGGCGGAGCTGAGGCCCAAGAGACCCAGTACTTC.

J is TRBJ2-7 and V is TRBV29-1; 12 bases line up with TRBD2. Germline lookup yields CDR1 SQVTM and CDR2 ANQGSEA. CDR3 length: 14 residues. V dropped 3 bases and J dropped 2; count of bases not matched to a gene: 2. CDR3 residues: CSVEASGGAYEQYF. The CDR3, as DNA: TGCAGCGTTGAGGCTAGCGGGGGGGCCTACGAGCAGTACTTC.

This clone was recorded a few times. This rearrangement joins TRBV29-1 to TRBJ2-7; 8 bases line up with TRBD1. The junction had 10 bases not matched to a gene; V was cut back by 6 bases and J by 0 bases. The germline CDR1 and CDR2 sequences are SQVTM and ANQGSEA. The CDR3 extends over 15 amino acids. CDR3 sequence: CSVCPGQDNSYEQYF. In DNA, the CDR3 is TGCAGCGTCTGCCCGGGACAGGATAACTCCTACGAGCAGTACTTC.

The chain joins TRBV28 to TRBJ2-3; D call uncertain. Trimming cost V 2 bases and J 0 bases, with 6 bases left between them. This CDR3 contains 14 residues. CDR1 is MDHEN and CDR2 is SYDVKM in the germline V gene. In DNA form, the CDR3 reads TGTGCCAGCAGTTTAACGGCTAGCACAGATACGCAGTATTTT. Its translation is CASSLTASTDTQYF.

This chain uses TRBV27 with TRBJ2-7; D is unclear. Germline V gene data show CDR1 as MNHEY and CDR2 as SMNVEV (reference sequence). V shed 3 bases and J shed 0 bases, with 9 bases lying between them. The CDR3 is 14 residues long. The CDR3 is CASSFRWLSYEQYF. CDR3 DNA: TGTGCCAGCAGTTTTCGGTGGCTCTCCTACGAGCAGTACTTC.

This clone was counted many times. J is TRBJ2-7 and V is TRBV9, with unresolved D. The CDR3 loop spans 13 amino acids. V was pared by 3 bases and J by 6 bases, with 13 bases between. CDR1 is SGDLS, CDR2 YYNGEE, per germline. DNA for the CDR3: TGTGCCAGCAGCGGCCTGATAGTCGGCGAGCAGTACTTC. Translation gives CASSGLIVGEQYF.

This clone turned up a few times. The chain couples TRBV4-2 to TRBJ2-7; TRBD2 agrees at 8 bases. Germline V gene sequence: CDR1 LGHNA, CDR2 YNFKEQ. V lost 6 bases, J lost 5 bases, and 12 bases stayed unmatched. The CDR3 covers 15 residues. The CDR3 bases are TGTGCCAGCAGGCCCCCCGGGGGGGCCGTCGACGAGCAGTACTTC. As protein: CASRPPGGAVDEQYF.

The V gene is TRBV2, the J gene TRBJ2-7; 10 bases match TRBD1. Germline V gene lookup returns CDR1 SNHLY and CDR2 FYNNEI. J lost 2 bases, V lost 6 bases, and 4 bases had no gene match. This CDR3 region has 14 residues. Here the CDR3 reads CASRKGQGAYEQYF. The CDR3 bases are TGTGCCAGCAGGAAAGGACAGGGGGCCTACGAGCAGTACTTC.

The genes are TRBV4-1 and TRBJ2-6; D is unclear. This CDR3 has 13 amino acids. Trimming cost V 6 bases and J 1 base, with 4 bases left between them. Germline CDR1 MGHRA, CDR2 YSYEKL. In DNA, the CDR3 is TGCGCCAGCAGTACATCTGGGGCCAACGTCCTGACTTTC. This codes for CASSTSGANVLTF.

The rearrangement joins TRBV27 to TRBJ2-1, with 10 bases that match TRBD2. The germline gives CDR1 MNHEY, CDR2 SMNVEV (reference sequence). The CDR3 runs 14 residues. V shed 8 bases and J 6 bases; nucleotides not matched to a gene: 7. CDR3 in DNA: TGTGCCAGCTGTCCCGGGACTAGCGCCAATGAGCAGTTCTTC. It yields the protein CASCPGTSANEQFF.

This rearrangement joins TRBV27 to TRBJ1-5, with D hard to call. Trimming stripped 6 bases from V and 4 bases from J, with 16 bases between. CDR1 is MNHEY and CDR2 is SMNVEV in the germline V gene (reference sequence). CDR3 size: 15 residues. For the CDR3, the DNA is TGTGCCAGCAGGCCTACCCACCCCACAAATCAGCCCCAGCATTTT. This translates into CASRPTHPTNQPQHF.

The chain recombines TRBV5-6 with TRBJ2-3; the D gene is possibly TRBD1 (6 bases). Germline loops: CDR1 SGHDT, CDR2 YYEEEE. The CDR3 length is 14 residues. V lost 4 bases and J lost 6, with 15 bases in between. CDR3 DNA: TGTGCCAGCAGCCCCGACAGGCCCCCCGATACGCAGTATTTT. Translating gives CASSPDRPPDTQYF.

This clone has only a few counts. J is TRBJ2-1 and V is TRBV5-1; D gene ambiguous. CDR1 SGHRS and CDR2 YFSETQ come from the germline V gene. Deletions cut 4 bases from V and 1 base from J, with 6 bases between. This CDR3 has 13 residues. The CDR3 bases are TGCGCCAGCAGCCCGACATCCTACAATGAGCAGTTCTTC. Translation: CASSPTSYNEQFF.

The V gene is TRBV29-1, the J gene TRBJ2-3; D is perhaps TRBD1 (5 bases). Germline V gene lookup returns CDR1 SQVTM and CDR2 ANQGSEA. The CDR3 loop spans 13 amino acids. Trimming shortened V by 6 bases and J by 2 bases, and 12 bases separated the two germline ends. The CDR3 DNA reads TGCAGCGTGCCAGGGCTTACCACAGATACGCAGTATTTT. It is translated as CSVPGLTTDTQYF.

This clone has just a few counts. The gene calls are TRBV5-1 and TRBJ1-5; 7 bases line up with TRBD1. Germline-derived CDR1 and CDR2 are SGHRS and YFSETQ. The J segment lost 1 base and the V segment lost 0 bases, leaving 1 base of the junction unmatched. This CDR3 is built from 15 residues. The CDR3 DNA follows: TGCGCCAGCAGCTTGGGGGGACAGAGCAATCAGCCCCAGCATTTT. The encoded protein is CASSLGGQSNQPQHF.